A selection of T cell receptor beta chains follows, all from one sample in a study of shared clonotypes between healthy human individuals. Sequencing used immunoSEQ multiplex PCR; TCRdb keeps in-frame clones, though not all of them. The sample contains about 2.1 million clones, about 93% of which appear only once. What was sequenced was naive CD8+ T cells from PBMCs. The receptor set was obtained from a man between 18 and 35 years old in good health. Some clones in this sample may be carry-over from other donors' samples. Both conserved end residues are part of each CDR3. The D gene is left open where the match is weak. Not all rows give a size; the values are once, few, many and, for expanded clones, a class.

>TRBJ2-7|TRBV2|.|.
CASSEPQSSYEQYF
TGTGCCAGCAGTGAACCGCAGAGCTCCTACGAGCAGTACTTC
>TRBJ1-2|TRBV7-9|.|.
CASSWVQGNGYTF
TGTGCCAGCAGCTGGGTGCAGGGGAACGGCTACACCTTC
>TRBJ2-7|TRBV4-1|.|.
CASSERRFMVGGGIYEQYF
TGCGCCAGCAGCGAACGTCGGTTTATGGTCGGGGGCGGAATCTACGAGCAGTACTTC
>TRBJ1-1|TRBV28|.|.
CASSSVDTDTEAFF
TGTGCCAGCAGTTCGGTTGATACGGACACTGAAGCTTTCTTT
>TRBJ1-1|TRBV5-1|.|.
CASSLYQGPTEAFF
TGCGCCAGCAGCTTGTACCAGGGGCCCACTGAAGCTTTCTTT
>TRBJ2-1|TRBV10-3|.|.
CAISEVPYEQFF
TGTGCCATCAGTGAGGTCCCCTATGAGCAGTTCTTC
>TRBJ2-5|TRBV7-9|.|TRBD2
CASSSPVGGLLTETQYF
TGTGCCAGCAGCTCTCCTGTGGGAGGGCTTCTAACGGAGACCCAGTACTTC
>TRBJ2-7|TRBV4-3|.|TRBD2
CASSQGGTSGSWEPYEQYF
TGCGCCAGCAGCCAAGGAGGGACTAGCGGGTCCTGGGAACCCTACGAGCAGTACTTC
>TRBJ1-4|TRBV9|.|TRBD1
CASSVTGVNEKLFF
TGTGCCAGCAGCGTCACAGGGGTTAATGAAAAACTGTTTTTT
>TRBJ1-1|TRBV10-3|.|TRBD1
CASRETGIEAFF
TGTGCCTCCCGGGAGACAGGGATAGAAGCTTTCTTT
>TRBJ2-5|TRBV15|.|.
CATSRDKGRAVETQYF
TGTGCCACCAGCAGAGATAAGGGCAGGGCGGTTGAGACCCAGTACTTC
>TRBJ1-1|TRBV6-6|.|.
CASSYAGRMNTEAFF
TGTGCCAGCAGTTACGCTGGACGGATGAACACTGAAGCTTTCTTT
>TRBJ2-1|TRBV28|once|TRBD2
CASSPRGGSHTEQFF
TGTGCCAGCAGCCCGCGGGGCGGGAGTCACACTGAGCAGTTCTTC
>TRBJ1-1|TRBV5-1|few|.
CASSLGTRLNTEAFF
TGCGCCAGCAGCTTGGGTACAAGACTTAACACTGAAGCTTTCTTT
>TRBJ2-7|TRBV4-2|.|TRBD2
CASSQDGEGGPSYEQYF
TGTGCCAGCAGCCAAGACGGTGAGGGAGGGCCCTCCTACGAGCAGTACTTC
>TRBJ2-5|TRBV6-1|.|.
CASSDWGGEETQYF
TGTGCCAGCAGTGACTGGGGGGGCGAGGAGACCCAGTACTTC
>TRBJ2-7|TRBV7-2|.|TRBD2
CASSSGFSGRFIYEQYF
TGTGCCAGCAGCTCGGGCTTTAGCGGGAGATTTATCTACGAGCAGTACTTC
>TRBJ1-1|TRBV28|.|TRBD1
CASRYRGGTEAFF
TGTGCCAGCAGGTACAGGGGGGGCACTGAAGCTTTCTTT
>TRBJ1-1|TRBV27|.|.
CASSHGGAGGTFF
TGTGCCAGCAGCCACGGGGGGGCTGGGGGTACTTTCTTT
>TRBJ2-3|TRBV27|.|.
CASFEMRGIRDTQYF
TGTGCCAGCTTCGAGATGCGCGGGATCCGAGATACGCAGTATTTT
>TRBJ2-3|TRBV4-1|once|.
CASSQGGWGPTDTQYF
TGCGCCAGCAGCCAAGGTGGGTGGGGGCCCACAGATACGCAGTATTTT
>TRBJ1-2|TRBV9|.|TRBD1
CASSATGQAHNYGYTF
TGTGCCAGCAGCGCAACGGGACAGGCCCATAACTATGGCTACACCTTC
>TRBJ1-2|TRBV7-2|.|.
CASSLGPPLGYTF
TGTGCCAGCAGCTTAGGTCCCCCCCTTGGCTACACCTTC
>TRBJ2-1|TRBV6-1|.|TRBD1
CASSEKGTGSYNEQFF
TGTGCCAGCAGTGAAAAAGGGACAGGTTCCTACAATGAGCAGTTCTTC
>TRBJ2-7|TRBV27|.|TRBD2
CASSPLPHPSGISSYEQYF
TGTGCCAGCAGTCCACTGCCCCACCCTAGCGGGATAAGTTCCTACGAGCAGTACTTC
>TRBJ2-7|TRBV7-9|.|.
CASSDGQPNYEQYF
TGTGCCAGCAGCGACGGCCAGCCAAACTACGAGCAGTACTTC
>TRBJ2-1|TRBV7-2|.|.
CASSPSGPSNEQFF
TGTGCCAGCAGCCCCTCCGGGCCCAGCAATGAGCAGTTCTTC
>TRBJ2-7|TRBV13|once|.
CASTQGPGKEQYF
TGTGCCAGCACCCAGGGTCCAGGTAAAGAGCAGTACTTC
>TRBJ2-7|TRBV4-1|.|.
CASSQWTDYEQYF
TGCGCCAGCAGCCAATGGACGGACTACGAGCAGTACTTC
>TRBJ2-5|TRBV27|.|TRBD2
CASSYLAGSQETQYF
TGTGCCAGCAGTTACCTAGCGGGAAGCCAAGAGACCCAGTACTTC
>TRBJ1-1|TRBV5-1|.|.
CASSLVGKNTEAFF
TGCGCCAGCAGCTTGGTCGGTAAGAACACTGAAGCTTTCTTT
>TRBJ2-2|TRBV7-3|.|.
CASSSRTGNTGELFF
TGTGCCAGCAGCTCCAGGACGGGGAACACCGGGGAGCTGTTTTTT
>TRBJ2-2|TRBV28|.|TRBD2
CASSSLLAGPKGGELFF
TGTGCCAGCAGTTCGTTACTAGCGGGTCCCAAGGGCGGGGAGCTGTTTTTT
>TRBJ1-3|TRBV4-1|.|.
CASSQGRGTIYF
TGCGCCAGCAGCCAGGGTCGCGGGACCATATATTTT
>TRBJ2-7|TRBV7-9|.|.
CASSTRQRFYEQYF
TGTGCCAGCAGCACCCGACAGAGATTCTACGAGCAGTACTTC
>TRBJ2-7|TRBV15|.|.
CATSLQGHEQYF
TGTGCCACCAGTCTTCAGGGGCACGAGCAGTACTTC
>TRBJ2-1|TRBV5-4|few|TRBD2
CASSPGLAGDNEQFF
TGTGCCAGCAGCCCGGGACTAGCGGGAGACAATGAGCAGTTCTTC
>TRBJ1-4|TRBV10-2|.|TRBD1
CASSESGTGSEKLFF
TGCGCCAGCAGTGAGTCGGGGACAGGGAGTGAAAAACTGTTTTTT
>TRBJ2-7|TRBV4-1|.|TRBD2
CASSQDGSGNPYEQYF
TGCGCCAGCAGCCAAGATGGGAGCGGGAATCCGTACGAGCAGTACTTC
>TRBJ2-1|TRBV7-2|.|TRBD2
CASSLELAGSSYNEQFF
TGTGCCAGCAGCTTAGAACTAGCGGGGTCCTCCTACAATGAGCAGTTCTTC
>TRBJ1-1|TRBV13|few|.
CASSNPRVHPFEAFF
TGTGCCAGCAGCAATCCGCGGGTACATCCCTTTGAAGCTTTCTTT
>TRBJ2-3|TRBV11-3|.|.
CASSRARGSTDTQYF
TGTGCCAGCAGCCGGGCCCGGGGGAGCACAGATACGCAGTATTTT
>TRBJ2-2|TRBV7-3|.|TRBD2
CASSLFPGGATGELFF
TGTGCCAGCAGCTTATTCCCGGGAGGGGCGACCGGGGAGCTGTTTTTT
>TRBJ2-7|TRBV29-1|.|.
CSVVLDGTYEQYF
TGCAGCGTTGTATTGGACGGAACCTACGAGCAGTACTTC
>TRBJ2-7|TRBV5-6|.|TRBD1
CASSWGDRRSYEQYF
TGTGCCAGCAGCTGGGGGGACAGGAGGTCCTACGAGCAGTACTTC
>TRBJ2-2|TRBV5-6|.|.
CASSLATGELFF
TGTGCCAGCAGCTTAGCCACCGGGGAGCTGTTTTTT
>TRBJ1-1|TRBV18|.|.
CASFQGANTEAFF
TGTGCCAGCTTTCAGGGTGCGAACACTGAAGCTTTCTTT
>TRBJ2-1|TRBV5-6|.|.
CASSPFRHGLNEQFF
TGTGCCAGCAGCCCGTTCCGGCATGGTCTCAATGAGCAGTTCTTC
>TRBJ1-5|TRBV27|.|.
CASSFQAGSYQPQHF
TGTGCCAGCAGTTTCCAGGCAGGATCGTATCAGCCCCAGCATTTT
>TRBJ1-4|TRBV2|.|.
CASMGERYEKLFF
TGTGCCAGCATGGGGGAACGCTATGAAAAACTGTTTTTT
>TRBJ1-1|TRBV7-2|.|.
CASSSLGRGAEAFF
TGTGCCAGCAGCTCCCTGGGGAGGGGCGCTGAAGCTTTCTTT
>TRBJ2-7|TRBV19|.|.
CASSIGAGTYEQYF
TGTGCCAGTAGTATAGGCGCAGGGACCTACGAGCAGTACTTC
>TRBJ2-3|TRBV5-1|.|.
CASSWSADTQYF
TGCGCCAGCAGCTGGAGCGCAGATACGCAGTATTTT
>TRBJ1-2|TRBV28|.|TRBD1
CASQGGAHGYTF
TGTGCCAGCCAAGGGGGCGCCCATGGCTACACCTTC
>TRBJ2-5|TRBV7-8|.|.
CASSLTGTKETQYF
TGTGCCAGCAGCTTGACGGGGACCAAAGAGACCCAGTACTTC
>TRBJ2-7|TRBV28|.|TRBD1
CASSALIRQGPNYEQYF
TGTGCCAGCAGTGCCCTAATTCGACAGGGGCCTAACTACGAGCAGTACTTC
>TRBJ1-4|TRBV28|.|.
CASRLAGSTNEKLFF
TGTGCCAGCAGGCTAGCAGGGTCGACTAATGAAAAACTGTTTTTT
>TRBJ2-7|TRBV9|.|.
CASSEGTPETYEQYF
TGTGCCAGCAGCGAGGGGACACCGGAGACCTACGAGCAGTACTTC